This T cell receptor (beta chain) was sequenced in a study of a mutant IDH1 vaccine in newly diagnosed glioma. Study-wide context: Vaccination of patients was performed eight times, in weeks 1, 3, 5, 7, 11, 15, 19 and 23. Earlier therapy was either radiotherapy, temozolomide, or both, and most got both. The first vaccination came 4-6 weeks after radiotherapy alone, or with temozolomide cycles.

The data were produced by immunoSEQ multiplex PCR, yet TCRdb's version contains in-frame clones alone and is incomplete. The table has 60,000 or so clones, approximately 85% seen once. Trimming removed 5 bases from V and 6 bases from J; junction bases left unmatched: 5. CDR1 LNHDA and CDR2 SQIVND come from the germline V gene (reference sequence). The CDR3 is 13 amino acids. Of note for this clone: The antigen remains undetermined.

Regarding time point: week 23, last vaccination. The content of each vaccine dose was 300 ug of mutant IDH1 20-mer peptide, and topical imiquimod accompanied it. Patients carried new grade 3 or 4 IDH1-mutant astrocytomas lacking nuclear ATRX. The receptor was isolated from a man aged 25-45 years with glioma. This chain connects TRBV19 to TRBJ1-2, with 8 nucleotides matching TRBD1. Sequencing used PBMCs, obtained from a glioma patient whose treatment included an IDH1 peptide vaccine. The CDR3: CASSPGTGHGYTF. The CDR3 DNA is TGTGCCAGTAGTCCTGGGACAGGCCATGGCTACACCTTC.